These 5 T cell receptor beta chains came from one sample sequenced in a study of OX40 agonist ivuxolimab in advanced cancers. Data came from immunoSEQ multiplex PCR; TCRdb stores just in-frame clones and leaves some out. Here the sample spans about 83,000 clones, 65% to 90% being singletons. The specimen was CD4+ or CD8+ T cells sorted from blood, collected in a trial of the OX40 agonist ivuxolimab. The receptors originated from an adult with an advanced solid tumor such as melanoma, head and neck, liver or kidney cancer.

J is TRBJ2-1 and V is TRBV7-2; no reliable D call. The germline CDR1 and CDR2 sequences are SGHTA and FQGNSA. The length of the CDR3 is 13 residues. V lost 2 bases and J 15 bases, leaving 17 bases between the germline ends. The DNA for the CDR3 is TGTGCCAGCAGCTTATCTAGTAGGCCCCCCCGGTTCTTC. Its protein product is CASSLSSRPPRFF.

The V gene is TRBV9, the J gene TRBJ1-2, with TRBD1 matching over 11 bases. V lost 6 bases to trimming and J lost 4 bases; unmatched junction nucleotides: 11. The CDR3 runs to 16 residues. The germline V gene has CDR1 SGDLS and CDR2 YYNGEE. The CDR3 spells CASTSTGQGAGYGYTF. CDR3 DNA sequence: TGTGCCAGCACCAGCACAGGACAGGGGGCAGGCTATGGCTACACCTTC.

V usage is TRBV6-4 and J usage is TRBJ2-3, with TRBD1 matching 7 bases. V lost 0 bases to trimming and J lost 2 bases; unmatched junction nucleotides: 11. This CDR3 region has 18 residues. Germline CDR1 is MRHNA and CDR2 is SNTAGT. For the CDR3, the DNA is TGTGCCAGCAGTGACTCTGTGTTTCGGGACAGAGACACAGATACGCAGTATTTT. This translates into CASSDSVFRDRDTDTQYF.

This clone was seen just once. The chain employs TRBV5-1 and TRBJ1-2; the D is unclear. Germline CDR1 and CDR2: SGHRS and YFSETQ. This CDR3 has 15 amino acids. The V gene lost 0 bases and the J gene lost 6 bases, with 15 bases spanning the gap. The CDR3 nucleotides are TGCGCCAGCAGCTTGGGCGTGCGGGGTGGTGATGGCTACACCTTC. As protein: CASSLGVRGGDGYTF.

The chain combines TRBV11-3 with TRBJ2-2, with D possibly being TRBD1 or TRBD2 (6 bases each). The CDR3 is 15 amino acids. Germline lookup yields CDR1 SGHNT and CDR2 YENEEA. Trimming pared 0 bases from V and 3 bases from J, leaving 8 bases between. CDR3 region: CASSLDGGDTGELFF. Written as DNA, the CDR3 is TGTGCCAGCAGCTTAGACGGGGGCGACACCGGGGAGCTGTTTTTT.